This section outlines one T cell receptor beta chain sequence together with its context. The antigen is unknown. This specimen belongs to a study of cytomegalovirus exposure and HLA in healthy donors. Study-wide points: The study found most TCR sequences rare, yet found some public TCRs in many donors. In a later analysis, parvovirus B19, influenza, CMV and Epstein-Barr virus appeared linked to several top co-occurrence clusters. Listed as cytomegalovirus-associated were 150 to 200 TCR beta chains.

This CDR3 region has 13 residues. The V segment lost 7 bases and the J segment 5 bases; nucleotides outside the gene matches: 3. Germline CDR1 and CDR2: SGHRS and YFSETQ. PCR was performed using 60 Vbeta and 13 Jbeta primers. Sequenced by immunoSEQ multiplex PCR; TCRdb stores in-frame clones only, minus some. The sample consists of a few hundred thousand clones, roughly 80% of them appearing once. J is TRBJ2-1 and V is TRBV5-1, with 10 bases matching TRBD2. Sequencing used PBMCs. The receptor comes from a girl aged 2 to 10 in good health and CMV-seronegative. CDR3 region: CASGLAVNNEQFF. CDR3 sequence (DNA): TGCGCCAGCGGACTAGCGGTTAACAATGAGCAGTTCTTC.